Listed here are 8 T cell receptor beta chains from one sample, sequenced in a study of radiotherapy plus CTLA-4 blockade in lung cancer. Assay used: immunoSEQ multiplex PCR; TCRdb lists only in-frame clones, some missing. Of roughly 88,000 clones detected, 83% appear once; the ten largest clones hold more than 0.75%. The specimen comprised peripheral blood, sampled from a patient treated with radiotherapy plus ipilimumab. The source is a human donor with non-small cell lung cancer who had stable disease on radiotherapy plus ipilimumab.

V gene TRBV9 combines with J gene TRBJ2-5; D possibly corresponds to TRBD1 (6 bases). Germline-derived CDR1 and CDR2 are SGDLS and YYNGEE. V lost 1 base and J 8 bases, leaving 15 bases between the germline ends. This CDR3 has 14 residues. The CDR3 region is CASSVIGQGQTQYF. DNA for the CDR3: TGTGCCAGCAGCGTAATCGGGCAGGGGCAAACCCAGTACTTC. The variable domain in full, with the rest retrieved from reference TRBV9 and TRBJ2-5, is DSGVTQTPKHLITATGQRVTLRCSPRSGDLSVYWYQQSLDQGLQFLIQYYNGEERAKGNILERFSAQQFPDLHSELNLSSLELGDSALYFCASSVIGQGQTQYFGPGTRLLVL.

This clone was recorded a few times. The V call is TRBV19, the J call TRBJ2-1; 7 bases agree with TRBD2. Germline lookup yields CDR1 LNHDA and CDR2 SQIVND (reference sequence). This CDR3 has 14 residues. Trimming removed 6 bases from V and 9 bases from J; junction bases left unmatched: 11. The CDR3: CASRYGGGESEQFF. The CDR3 bases are TGTGCCAGTAGATACGGCGGGGGAGAGAGTGAGCAGTTCTTC.

The J gene is TRBJ1-5, the V gene TRBV18, with D possibly being TRBD1 (5 bases). The CDR3 length is 15 residues. Trimming took 0 bases from V and 5 from J, leaving 11 bases between them. Germline CDR1 reads KGHSH; CDR2 reads LQKENI. DNA of the CDR3: TGTGCCAGCTCACCACCGGGGGTGGAGGATCAGCCCCAGCATTTT. This translates into CASSPPGVEDQPQHF.

The gene calls are TRBV29-1 and TRBJ1-4; 7 positions match TRBD1. The ends lost 4 bases at V and 6 bases at J; junction bases unmatched: 11. The CDR3 is 15 residues long. CDR1 is SQVTM and CDR2 is ANQGSEA in the germline V gene. The CDR3 loop reads CSVGGGRGQDEKLFF. DNA of the CDR3: TGCAGCGTTGGGGGAGGAAGGGGGCAGGATGAAAAACTGTTTTTT.

The rearrangement joins TRBV5-1 to TRBJ2-3; 15 nucleotides agree with TRBD2. Trimming cost V 4 bases and J 6 bases; bases outside gene matches: 24. CDR1 and CDR2 (germline): SGHRS, YFSETQ. The CDR3 length is 22 residues. CDR3 nucleotides: TGCGCCAGCAGCAGTCCCGGGACATTTACGCCCGGGACTAGCGGGAGGAGGGATACGCAGTATTTT. Protein product: CASSSPGTFTPGTSGRRDTQYF.

V is TRBV18 and J is TRBJ2-1; D is ambiguous. CDR3 length: 13 residues. The germline V gene encodes CDR1 KGHSH and CDR2 LQKENI. V shed 0 bases and J shed 14 bases, with 14 bases lying between them. CDR3 sequence: CASSPPSRNVKFF. DNA of the CDR3: TGTGCCAGCTCACCACCGTCCAGAAATGTTAAGTTCTTC.

The chain couples TRBV4-1 to TRBJ1-5; D not resolved. Trimming pared 0 bases from V and 0 bases from J, leaving 6 bases between. Germline CDR1 reads MGHRA; CDR2 reads YSYEKL. The CDR3 consists of 15 residues. Written as DNA, the CDR3 is TGCGCCAGCAGCCAAGAGGGTTATAGCAATCAGCCCCAGCATTTT. Encoded protein: CASSQEGYSNQPQHF.

V and J are TRBV29-1 and TRBJ2-1; D not certain. Trimming removed 8 bases at V and 5 bases at J, with 16 bases between. CDR1 and CDR2 from the germline V gene are SQVTM and ANQGSEA. This CDR3 is 13 amino acids long. The CDR3 region is CSSESRENNEQFF. As DNA, the CDR3 is TGCAGCTCTGAAAGTCGAGAAAACAATGAGCAGTTCTTC.